The clone carrying this TCR beta chain has a count of ten or more. The target antigen is unknown. This CDR3 comprises 14 residues. Trimming pared 4 bases from V and 4 bases from J, leaving 14 bases between. CDR1 and CDR2 from the germline V gene are MNHNS and SASEGT. This sample was included in a study of T cells in Graves' hyperthyroidism and ophthalmopathy. Study-wide results and limits: The model identified upcoming ophthalmopathy a median approximately 6.5 months ahead of onset.

Graves' hyperthyroidism without ophthalmopathy progression within 18 months was termed stable. Based on clinical symptoms, serum thyroxine and TRAb, thyroid ultrasound and orbital computed tomography, diagnoses were reached. Each 10 ml fresh peripheral blood draw supplied the PBMCs. Amplification yielded TCR beta CDR3 regions, with RNA transcripts as the source. RT-PCR in the first round (using the HTBI primer set) targeted the TCR CDR3. MiXCR, run by TCRdb on the multiplex PCR reads, gives a single entry per CDR3 protein. The data show 470,000 or so distinct CDR3 sequences, less than 25% seen once. Sample: blood. This TCR derives from a man aged 18 to 35 with Graves' hyperthyroidism. J is TRBJ2-7 and V is TRBV6-1; weak D call: TRBD2 (7 bases). CDR3 coding DNA: TGTGCCAGCAGTGTTGAGGGGGAGGGTTACGAGCAGTACTTC. It encodes CASSVEGEGYEQYF.